The subject of this entry is one TCR beta chain. Its antigen is still unknown. CDR3 length: 18 residues. Unmatched junction bases numbered 7, after V lost 4 bases and J lost 1 base. The germline CDR1 and CDR2 sequences are SGHVS and FNYEAQ. This sample stems from a study of T cell responses to AZD1222 COVID-19 vaccine. Across the whole study: Pooled in the analysis were second doses at about 4 or about 12 weeks.

Generated by immunoSEQ multiplex PCR, the TCRdb table keeps only in-frame clones and is missing some. This sample has some 150,000 clones, with around 90% found just once. Notes on the study in general: Vaccine-associated CD4 TCRs ranged over spike, dominating at 160-218 and 743-854. Variant regions that are unmutated are reportedly the target of nearly half of spike-specific TCRs.

Sequenced material: peripheral blood, taken on day 0 of AZD1222 vaccination. The chain couples TRBV7-6 to TRBJ2-1; 13 bases line up with TRBD2. The TCR was taken from an adult in good health. The CDR3 bases are TGTGCCAGCAGCTCGACTAGCGGGGGGTCTCCTTCCTACAATGAGCAGTTCTTC. Translation gives CASSSTSGGSPSYNEQFF.